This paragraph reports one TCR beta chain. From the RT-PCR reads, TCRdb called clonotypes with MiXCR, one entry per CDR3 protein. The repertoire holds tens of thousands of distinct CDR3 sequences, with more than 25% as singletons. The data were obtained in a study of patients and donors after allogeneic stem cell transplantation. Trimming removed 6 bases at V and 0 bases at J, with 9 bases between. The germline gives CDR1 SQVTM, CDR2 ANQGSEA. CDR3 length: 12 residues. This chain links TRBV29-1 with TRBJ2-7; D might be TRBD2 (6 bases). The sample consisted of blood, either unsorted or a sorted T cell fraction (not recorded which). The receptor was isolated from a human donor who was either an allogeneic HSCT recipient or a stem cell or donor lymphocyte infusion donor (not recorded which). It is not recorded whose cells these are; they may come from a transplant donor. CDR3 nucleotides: TGCAGCGTCGGGGGACCCTCCTACGAGCAGTACTTC. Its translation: CSVGGPSYEQYF.